Reported below is one T cell receptor (beta chain). This receptor's antigen is unknown. Base qualities were left out, and no much larger clone turns up one base away. The treatment or condition label here, explained by the study, means: 15 to 20 received Ad26.COV2.S at low or high dose, single or two shots; about 5 received placebo; per-sample allocation not given. Repertoires of vaccine and placebo recipients were sequenced from samples collected on day 63 after the first injection. In Cohort 1b, about two dozen adults aged 18-55 years were enrolled at a single site in Boston, USA, between 29 July and 7 August 2020. Ad26.COV2.S consisted of a replication-incompetent adenovirus type 26 vector by which a prefusion-stabilized SARS-CoV-2 spike protein from the original Wuhan strain was expressed. The immunoSEQ Assay was the method used to sequence TCRbeta CDR3 regions. After extraction, genomic DNA underwent amplification by bias-controlled multiplex PCR, followed by high-throughput sequencing. As for the original processing: To quantify the absolute abundance of every unique TCRbeta CDR3 region, sequences were collapsed and filtered. T cell fraction was estimated by normalization of TCRbeta template counts to usable DNA, with usable DNA being measured through amplification of reference genes present in all nucleated cells. Repertoire TCRs were annotated as SARS-CoV-2-specific when V gene, CDR3 amino acid sequence and J gene were exactly matched to a known reactive TCR set. The reference SARS-CoV-2 TCR set came from MIRA and was filtered for enrichment in COVID-19-positive ImmuneCODE repertoires, removing public or cross-reactive TCRs. Using the MIRA antigens, annotated TCRs were further analysed by specific ORF or by position within an ORF. Breadth was defined as the number of annotated unique rearrangements divided by the total number of unique productive rearrangements, and depth was defined as the summed frequency of the annotated unique rearrangements. Two-sided Wilcoxon rank-sum tests were used to compare TCR breadth between groups. The table comes from immuneACCESS by way of TCRdb, which keeps in-frame sequences with V and J called. Part of the clones is missing from these tables; in studies checked, under half for an unresolved V gene and the rest for unknown reasons. V, J and clone size are those of that table, while D and trimming were read from the DNA. The sample data list 430,000 or so clones, and approximately 92% of these were observed just once. The ten biggest clones cover just over 2.5% of the sample.

The CDR1 and CDR2 encoded by the germline V gene are SGHNT and YENEEA. The CDR3 holds 16 amino acids from the cysteine to the phenylalanine. This entry keeps only the CDR3 DNA: 48 bases, framed from base 1. V loses 4 bases at its end and J loses 8 bases; junction bases beyond the gene matches: 11. This record comes from a study of Ad26.COV2.S vaccination and SARS-CoV-2 variants (dated by TCRdb to the early 2020s). In terms of the full investigation: Donors in the vaccine arm were drawn from COV1001, a phase I-IIa trial of Ad26.COV2.S in healthy adults that was multicentre, randomized, double-blind and placebo-controlled. Ad26.COV2.S was given intramuscularly at 5x10^10 or 1x10^11 viral particles, as a single shot or as two shots 56 days apart. The specificity and breadth of SARS-CoV-2-reactive T cell receptors after Ad26.COV2.S vaccination were assessed by TCRbeta repertoire sequencing. A total of 32 samples were included in the TCR-sequenced set, comprising around 20 Ad26.COV2.S vaccine recipients, 5 placebo recipients and 8 SARS-CoV-2 convalescent individuals. Trial participants were randomized into five groups of five: low-dose or high-dose Ad26.COV2.S given once or twice, or placebo on both occasions. Blinding of investigators to trial group allocation was maintained during experiments and outcome assessment. Overall results and qualifications from the work: Substantial breadth of spike-specific CD8+ and CD4+ T cell responses was reported after vaccination. Vaccine and placebo recipients had similar non-spike TCR breadth, a finding consistent with the vaccine containing only spike. Higher spike-specific TCR breadth was observed in Ad26.COV2.S recipients than in placebo recipients (P = 0.0014). The authors noted that the TCR breadth and depth analyses may have underestimated total T cell responses. Comparing responses between vaccine doses or regimens was not something the study was powered to do.

The chain was built from TRBV11-3 and TRBJ2-1, with 10 central nucleotides matching TRBD1. The sequencing here drew on peripheral blood, taken in a trial of Ad26.COV2.S vaccine versus placebo. The origin of this receptor is a person aged 18-65 years who received the Ad26.COV2.S COVID-19 vaccine or a placebo. The nucleotide sequence is TGTGCCAGCAGCTCAACTCGACAGGGGGCTCTGGATGAGCAGTTCTTC. Its protein product is CASSSTRQGALDEQFF.